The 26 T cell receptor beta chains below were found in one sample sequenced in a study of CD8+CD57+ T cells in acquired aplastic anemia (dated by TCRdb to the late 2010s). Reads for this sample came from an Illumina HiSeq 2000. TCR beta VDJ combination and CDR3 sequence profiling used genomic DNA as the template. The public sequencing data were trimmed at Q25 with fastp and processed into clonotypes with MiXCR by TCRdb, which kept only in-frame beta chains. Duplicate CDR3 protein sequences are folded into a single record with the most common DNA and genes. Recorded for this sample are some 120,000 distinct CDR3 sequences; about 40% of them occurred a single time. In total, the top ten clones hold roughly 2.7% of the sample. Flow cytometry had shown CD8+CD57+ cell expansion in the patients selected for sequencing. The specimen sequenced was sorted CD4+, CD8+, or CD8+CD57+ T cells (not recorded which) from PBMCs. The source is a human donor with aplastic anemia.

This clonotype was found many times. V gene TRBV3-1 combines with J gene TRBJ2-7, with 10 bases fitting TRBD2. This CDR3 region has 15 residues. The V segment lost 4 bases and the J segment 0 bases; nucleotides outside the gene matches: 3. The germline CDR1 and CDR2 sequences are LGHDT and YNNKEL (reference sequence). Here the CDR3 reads CASSRGTSASYEQYF. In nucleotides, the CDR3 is TGTGCCAGCAGCCGCGGGACTAGCGCCTCCTACGAGCAGTACTTC.

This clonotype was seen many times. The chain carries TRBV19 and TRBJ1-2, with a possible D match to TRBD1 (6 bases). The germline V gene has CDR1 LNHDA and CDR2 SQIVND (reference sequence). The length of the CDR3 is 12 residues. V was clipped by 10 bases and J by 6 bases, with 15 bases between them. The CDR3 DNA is TGTGCCACCTCAAGGGGGGGCGATGGCTACACCTTC. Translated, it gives CATSRGGDGYTF.

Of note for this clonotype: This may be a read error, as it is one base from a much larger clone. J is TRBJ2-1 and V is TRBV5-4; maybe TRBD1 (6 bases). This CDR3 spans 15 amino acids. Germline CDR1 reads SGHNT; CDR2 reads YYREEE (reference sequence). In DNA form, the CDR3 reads TGTGACAGCAGCTTGGAAACAGGGACATACAATGAGCAGTTCTTC. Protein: CDSSLETGTYNEQFF. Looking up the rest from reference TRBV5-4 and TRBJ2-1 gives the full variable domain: ETGVTQSPTHLIKTRGQQVTLRCSSQSGHNTVSWYQQALGQGPQFIFQYYREEENGRGNFPPRFSGLQFPNYSSELNVNALELDDSALYLCDSSLETGTYNEQFFGPGTRLTVL.

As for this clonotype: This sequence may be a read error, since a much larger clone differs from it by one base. This chain's CDR3 is CASRGQYSYNGQFF. The CDR3 nucleotides are TGTGCCAGCAGAGGGCAGTACTCCTACAATGGGCAGTTCTTC. The chain carries TRBV24-1 and TRBJ2-1; D perhaps matches TRBD2 (5 bases). CDR3 size: 14 residues. Looked up from germline, CDR1 is KGHDR and CDR2 is SFDVKD.

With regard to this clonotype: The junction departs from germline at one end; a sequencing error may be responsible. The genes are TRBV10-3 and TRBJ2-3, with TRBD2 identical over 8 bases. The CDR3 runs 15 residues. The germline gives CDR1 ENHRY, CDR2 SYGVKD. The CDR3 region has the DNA TGTGCCACCAGTGATAGCGGGGAAAGCACAGATACGCAGTATTTT. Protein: CATSDSGESTDTQYF.

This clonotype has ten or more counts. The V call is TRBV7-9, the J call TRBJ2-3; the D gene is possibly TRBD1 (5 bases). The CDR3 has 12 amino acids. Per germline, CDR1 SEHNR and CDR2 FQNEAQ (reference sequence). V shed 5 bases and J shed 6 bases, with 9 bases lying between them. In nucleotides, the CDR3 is TGTGCCAGCAGCCCAGGGTGGGATACGCAGTATTTT. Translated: CASSPGWDTQYF.

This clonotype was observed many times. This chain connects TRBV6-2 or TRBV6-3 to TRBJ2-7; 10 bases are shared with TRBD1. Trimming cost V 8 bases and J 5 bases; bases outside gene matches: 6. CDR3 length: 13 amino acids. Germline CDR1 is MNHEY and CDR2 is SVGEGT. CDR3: CASRGTGEDEQYF. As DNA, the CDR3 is TGTGCCAGCCGGGGGACAGGGGAGGACGAGCAGTACTTC.

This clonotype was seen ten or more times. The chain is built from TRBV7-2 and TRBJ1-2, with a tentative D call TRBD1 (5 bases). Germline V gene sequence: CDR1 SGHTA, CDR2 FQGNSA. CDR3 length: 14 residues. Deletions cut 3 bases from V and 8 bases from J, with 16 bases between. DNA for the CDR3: TGTGCCAGCAGCTTGGGACCCTCGTCAGGGGGCTACACCTTC. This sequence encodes CASSLGPSSGGYTF.

The CDR3 region has the DNA TGTGCCACCAGTGATTCCCACAGGGGTGTGAGCTACACCTTC. This encodes CATSDSHRGVSYTF. The genes are TRBV24-1 and TRBJ1-2; 7 bases match TRBD1. V shed 2 bases, J shed 9 bases, and the junction held 8 bases outside the gene matches. The CDR3 contains 14 residues. From germline, CDR1 is KGHDR and CDR2 SFDVKD.

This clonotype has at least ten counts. The CDR3: CASSRGPVGPLPYGYTF. The CDR3 DNA sequence: TGCGCCAGCAGCCGCGGGCCGGTCGGGCCTCTTCCTTATGGCTACACCTTC. V usage is TRBV4-1 and J usage is TRBJ1-2; D call uncertain. The CDR3 length is 17 residues. Germline CDR1 MGHRA, CDR2 YSYEKL. The germline V and J ends were trimmed by 4 bases and 5 bases, with 23 bases remaining between them.

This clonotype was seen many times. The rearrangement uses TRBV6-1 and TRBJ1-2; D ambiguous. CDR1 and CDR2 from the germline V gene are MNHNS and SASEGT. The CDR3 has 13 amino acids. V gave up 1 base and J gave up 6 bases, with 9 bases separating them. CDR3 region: CASSEVPSDGYTF. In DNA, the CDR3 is TGTGCCAGCAGTGAAGTCCCCAGTGATGGCTACACCTTC.

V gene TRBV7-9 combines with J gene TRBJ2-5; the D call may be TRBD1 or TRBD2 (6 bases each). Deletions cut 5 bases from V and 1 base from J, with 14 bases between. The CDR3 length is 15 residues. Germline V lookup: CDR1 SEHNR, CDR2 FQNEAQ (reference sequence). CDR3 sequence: CASSPDGGLQETQYF. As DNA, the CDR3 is TGTGCCAGCAGCCCCGACGGGGGCCTCCAAGAGACCCAGTACTTC.

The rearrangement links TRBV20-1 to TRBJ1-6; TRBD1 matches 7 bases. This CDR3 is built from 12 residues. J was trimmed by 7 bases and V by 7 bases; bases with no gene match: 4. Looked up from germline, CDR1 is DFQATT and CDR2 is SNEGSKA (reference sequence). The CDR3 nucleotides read TGCAGTGACAGGGGAGGAAATTCACCCCTCCACTTT. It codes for CSDRGGNSPLHF.

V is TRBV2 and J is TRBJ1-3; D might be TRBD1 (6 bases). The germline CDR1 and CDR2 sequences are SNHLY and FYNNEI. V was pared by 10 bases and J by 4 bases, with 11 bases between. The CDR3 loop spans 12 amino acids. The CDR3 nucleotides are TGTGCCACCCAGGGGCTCGGAAACACCATATATTTT. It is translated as CATQGLGNTIYF.

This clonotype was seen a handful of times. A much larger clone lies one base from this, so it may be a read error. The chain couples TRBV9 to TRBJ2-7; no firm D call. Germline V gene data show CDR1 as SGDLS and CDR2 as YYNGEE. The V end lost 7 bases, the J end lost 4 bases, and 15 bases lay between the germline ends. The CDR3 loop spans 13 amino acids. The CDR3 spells CASGPTLGYEQYF. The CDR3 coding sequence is TGTGCCAGCGGCCCAACGCTAGGGTACGAGCAGTACTTC.

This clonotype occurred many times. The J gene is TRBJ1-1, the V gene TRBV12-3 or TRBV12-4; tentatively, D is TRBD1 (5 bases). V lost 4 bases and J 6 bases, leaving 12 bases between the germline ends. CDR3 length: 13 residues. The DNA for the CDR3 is TGTGCCAGCAGTTCCTCAGGGCGGTCTGAAGCTTTCTTT. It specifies CASSSSGRSEAFF.

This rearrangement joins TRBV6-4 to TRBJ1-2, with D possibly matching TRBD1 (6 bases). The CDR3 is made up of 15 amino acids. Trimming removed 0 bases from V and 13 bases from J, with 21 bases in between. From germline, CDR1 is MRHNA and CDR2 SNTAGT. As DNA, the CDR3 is TGTGCCAGCAGTGACTCGCGGGATGGGGGCTATGGCCGCACCTTC. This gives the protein CASSDSRDGGYGRTF.

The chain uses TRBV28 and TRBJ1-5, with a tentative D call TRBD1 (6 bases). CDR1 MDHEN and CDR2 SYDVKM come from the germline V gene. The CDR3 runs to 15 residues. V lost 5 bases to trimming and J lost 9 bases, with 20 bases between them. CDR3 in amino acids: CASSPSGAGERPQHF. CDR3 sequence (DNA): TGTGCCAGCAGTCCTTCCGGGGCAGGGGAAAGGCCCCAGCATTTT.

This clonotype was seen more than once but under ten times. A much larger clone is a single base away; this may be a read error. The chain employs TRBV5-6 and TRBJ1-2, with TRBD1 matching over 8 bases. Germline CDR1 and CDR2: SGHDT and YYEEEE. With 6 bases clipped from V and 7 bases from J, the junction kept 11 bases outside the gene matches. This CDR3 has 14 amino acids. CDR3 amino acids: CASTYRGSVCGYTF. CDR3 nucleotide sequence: TGTGCCAGCACCTACAGGGGGAGCGTCTGTGGCTACACCTTC.

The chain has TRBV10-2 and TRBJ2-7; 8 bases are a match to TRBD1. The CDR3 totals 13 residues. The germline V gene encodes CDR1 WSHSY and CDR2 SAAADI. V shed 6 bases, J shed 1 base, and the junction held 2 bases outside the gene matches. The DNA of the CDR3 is TGCGCCAGCAGCTGGGACAGGTCCTACGAGCAGTACTTC. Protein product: CASSWDRSYEQYF.

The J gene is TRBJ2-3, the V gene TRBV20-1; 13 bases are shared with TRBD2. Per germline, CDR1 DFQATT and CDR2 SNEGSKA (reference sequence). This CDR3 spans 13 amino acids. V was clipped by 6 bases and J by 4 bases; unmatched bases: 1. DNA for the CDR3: TGCAGTGCCGGACTAGCGGGGGCAGATACGCAGTATTTT. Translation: CSAGLAGADTQYF.

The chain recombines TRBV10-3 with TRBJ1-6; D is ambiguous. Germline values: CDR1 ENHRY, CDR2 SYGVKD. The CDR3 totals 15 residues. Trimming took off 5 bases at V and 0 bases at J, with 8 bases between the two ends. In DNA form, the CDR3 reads TGTGCCATCAGTCCGGCCGCCTCCTATAATTCACCCCTCCACTTT. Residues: CAISPAASYNSPLHF.

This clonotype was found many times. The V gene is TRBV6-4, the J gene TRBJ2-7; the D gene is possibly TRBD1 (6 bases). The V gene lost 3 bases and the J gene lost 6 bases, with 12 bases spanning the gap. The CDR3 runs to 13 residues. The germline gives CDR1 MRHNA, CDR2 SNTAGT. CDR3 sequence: CASSEQGSGEQYF. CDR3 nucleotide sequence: TGTGCCAGCAGTGAACAGGGAAGTGGCGAGCAGTACTTC.

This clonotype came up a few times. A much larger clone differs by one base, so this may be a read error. This CDR3 is CASSLAVGQGQSPLHF. The CDR3 bases are TGTGCCAGCAGCTTGGCGGTAGGGCAGGGGCAGTCACCCCTCCACTTT. This chain joins TRBV5-6 and TRBJ1-6; the D gene is possibly TRBD1 (6 bases). The CDR3 covers 16 residues. The V end was cut by 0 bases, the J end by 10 bases, with 17 bases between. Germline V lookup: CDR1 SGHDT, CDR2 YYEEEE.

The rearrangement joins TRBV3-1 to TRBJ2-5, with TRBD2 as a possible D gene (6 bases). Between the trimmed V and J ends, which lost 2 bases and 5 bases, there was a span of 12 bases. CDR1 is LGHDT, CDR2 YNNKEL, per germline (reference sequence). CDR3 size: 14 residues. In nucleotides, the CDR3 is TGTGCCAGCAGCCAAAACCCCAGCGGGGAGACCCAGTACTTC. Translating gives CASSQNPSGETQYF.

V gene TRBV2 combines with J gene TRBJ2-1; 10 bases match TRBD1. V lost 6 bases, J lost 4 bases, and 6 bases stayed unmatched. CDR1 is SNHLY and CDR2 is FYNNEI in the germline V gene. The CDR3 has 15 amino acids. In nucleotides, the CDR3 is TGTGCCAGCAGCCCTGACAGGGGGCGATACAATGAGCAGTTCTTC. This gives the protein CASSPDRGRYNEQFF.